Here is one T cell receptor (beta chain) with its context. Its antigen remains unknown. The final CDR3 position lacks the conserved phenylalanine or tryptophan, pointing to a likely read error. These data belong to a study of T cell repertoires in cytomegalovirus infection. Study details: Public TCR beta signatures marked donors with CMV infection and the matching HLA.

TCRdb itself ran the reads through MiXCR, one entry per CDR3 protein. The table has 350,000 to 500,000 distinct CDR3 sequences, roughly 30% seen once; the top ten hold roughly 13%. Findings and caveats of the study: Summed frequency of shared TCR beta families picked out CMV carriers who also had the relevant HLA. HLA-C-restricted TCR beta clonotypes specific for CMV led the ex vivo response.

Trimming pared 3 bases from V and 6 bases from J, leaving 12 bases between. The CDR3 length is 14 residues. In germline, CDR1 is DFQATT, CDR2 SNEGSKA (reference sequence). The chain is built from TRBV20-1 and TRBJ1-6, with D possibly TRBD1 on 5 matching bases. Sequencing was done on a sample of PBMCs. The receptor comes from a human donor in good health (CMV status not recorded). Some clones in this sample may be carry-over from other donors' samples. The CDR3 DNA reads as TGCAGTGCTAGTACGGGGCGGGTTAATTCACCCCTCCACCTT. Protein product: CSASTGRVNSPLHL.